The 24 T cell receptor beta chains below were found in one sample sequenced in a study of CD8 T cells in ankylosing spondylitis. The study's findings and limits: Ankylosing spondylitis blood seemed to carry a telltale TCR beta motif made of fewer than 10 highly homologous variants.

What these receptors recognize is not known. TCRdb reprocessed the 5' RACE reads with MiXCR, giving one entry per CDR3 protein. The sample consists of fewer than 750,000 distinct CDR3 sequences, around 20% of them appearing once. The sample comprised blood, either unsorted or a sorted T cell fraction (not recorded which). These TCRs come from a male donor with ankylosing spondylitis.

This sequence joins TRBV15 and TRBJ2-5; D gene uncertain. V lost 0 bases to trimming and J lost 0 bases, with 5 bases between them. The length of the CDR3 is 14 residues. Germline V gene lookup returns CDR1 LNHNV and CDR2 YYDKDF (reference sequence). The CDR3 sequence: CATSRDRNQETQYF. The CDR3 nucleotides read TGTGCCACCAGCAGAGATCGCAACCAAGAGACCCAGTACTTC.

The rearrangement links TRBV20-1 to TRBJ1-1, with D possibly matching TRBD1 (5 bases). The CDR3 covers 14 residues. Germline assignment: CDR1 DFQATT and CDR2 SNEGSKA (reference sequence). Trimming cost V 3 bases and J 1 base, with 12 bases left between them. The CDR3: CSAREGTANTEAFF. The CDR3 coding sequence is TGCAGTGCTAGGGAGGGGACCGCGAACACTGAAGCTTTCTTT.

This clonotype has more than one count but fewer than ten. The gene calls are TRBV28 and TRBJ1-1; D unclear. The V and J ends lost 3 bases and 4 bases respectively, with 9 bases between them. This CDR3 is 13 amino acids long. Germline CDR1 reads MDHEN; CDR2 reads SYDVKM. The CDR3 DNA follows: TGTGCCAGCAGTTTCTGGAGCAGCACTGAAGCTTTCTTT. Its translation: CASSFWSSTEAFF.

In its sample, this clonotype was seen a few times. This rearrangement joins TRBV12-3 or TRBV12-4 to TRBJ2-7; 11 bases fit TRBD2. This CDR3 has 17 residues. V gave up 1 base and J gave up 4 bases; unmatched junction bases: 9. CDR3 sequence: CASSLGSGGAPSYEQYF. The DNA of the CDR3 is TGTGCCAGCAGTTTAGGTAGCGGGGGGGCTCCAAGTTACGAGCAGTACTTC.

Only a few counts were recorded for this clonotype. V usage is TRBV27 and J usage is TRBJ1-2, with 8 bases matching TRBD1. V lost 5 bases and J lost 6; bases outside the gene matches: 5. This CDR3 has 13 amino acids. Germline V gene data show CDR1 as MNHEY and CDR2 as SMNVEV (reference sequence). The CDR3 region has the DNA TGTGCCAGCAGTCATTCGGACAGGGATGGCTACACCTTC. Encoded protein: CASSHSDRDGYTF.

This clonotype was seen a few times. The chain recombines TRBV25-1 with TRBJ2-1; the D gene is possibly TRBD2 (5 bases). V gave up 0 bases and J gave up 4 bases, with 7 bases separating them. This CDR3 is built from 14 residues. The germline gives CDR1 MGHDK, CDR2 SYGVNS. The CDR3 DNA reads TGTGCCAGCAGTGAATATGGCGGGTACAATGAGCAGTTCTTC. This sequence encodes CASSEYGGYNEQFF.

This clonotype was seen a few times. The CDR3 DNA is TGCGCCAGCAGCTCCACTGACAGGGGAGTGGGCAATGAGCAGTTCTTC. Its translation is CASSSTDRGVGNEQFF. The chain joins TRBV5-1 to TRBJ2-1; 8 bases are a match to TRBD1. CDR1 and CDR2 from the germline V gene are SGHRS and YFSETQ. V trimming: 3 bases; J trimming: 6 bases; junction bases outside the gene matches: 11. This CDR3 region has 16 residues.

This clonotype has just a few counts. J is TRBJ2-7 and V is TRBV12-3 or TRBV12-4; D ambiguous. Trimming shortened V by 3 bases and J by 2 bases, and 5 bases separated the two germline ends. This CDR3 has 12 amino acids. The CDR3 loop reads CASSFQAYEQYF. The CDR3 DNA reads TGTGCCAGCAGTTTTCAGGCCTACGAGCAGTACTTC.

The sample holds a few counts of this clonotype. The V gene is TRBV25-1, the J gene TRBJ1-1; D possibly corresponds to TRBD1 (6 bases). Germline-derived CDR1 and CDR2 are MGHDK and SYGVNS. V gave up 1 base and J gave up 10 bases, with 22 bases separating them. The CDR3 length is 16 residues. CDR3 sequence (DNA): TGTGCCAGCAGTGAATGGGCAGGGCGCCCAGGGGCGCGAGCTTTCTTT. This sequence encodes CASSEWAGRPGARAFF.

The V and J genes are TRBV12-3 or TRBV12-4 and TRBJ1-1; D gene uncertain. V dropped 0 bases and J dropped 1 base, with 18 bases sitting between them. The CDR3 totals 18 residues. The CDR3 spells CASSLAPLSWQWNTEAFF. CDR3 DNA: TGTGCCAGCAGTTTAGCGCCTCTTAGTTGGCAGTGGAACACTGAAGCTTTCTTT.

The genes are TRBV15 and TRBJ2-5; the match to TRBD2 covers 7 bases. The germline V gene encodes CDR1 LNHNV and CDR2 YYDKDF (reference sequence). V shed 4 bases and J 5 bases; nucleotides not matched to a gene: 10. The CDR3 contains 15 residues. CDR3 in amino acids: CATSNGAGVWETQYF. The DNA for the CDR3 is TGTGCCACCAGCAATGGTGCGGGGGTGTGGGAGACCCAGTACTTC.

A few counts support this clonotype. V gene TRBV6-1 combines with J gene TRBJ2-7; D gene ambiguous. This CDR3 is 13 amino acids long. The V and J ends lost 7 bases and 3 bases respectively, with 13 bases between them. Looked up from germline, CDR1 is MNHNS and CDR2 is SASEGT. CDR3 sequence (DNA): TGTGCCAGCAAAAGACCTTCAGGCTACGAGCAGTACTTC. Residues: CASKRPSGYEQYF.

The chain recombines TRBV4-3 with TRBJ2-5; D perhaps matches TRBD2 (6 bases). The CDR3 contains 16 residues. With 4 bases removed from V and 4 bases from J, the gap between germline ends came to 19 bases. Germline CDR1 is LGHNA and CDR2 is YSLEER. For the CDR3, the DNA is TGCGCCAGCAGCCCCAGGGTGGGGGGTCGTGGAGAGACCCAGTACTTC. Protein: CASSPRVGGRGETQYF.

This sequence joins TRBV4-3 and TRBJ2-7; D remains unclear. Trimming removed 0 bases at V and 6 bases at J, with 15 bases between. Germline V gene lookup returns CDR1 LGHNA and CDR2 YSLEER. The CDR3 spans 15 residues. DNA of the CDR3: TGCGCCAGCAGCCAAGATATTGCGAGCTCGGGCGAGCAGTACTTC. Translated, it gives CASSQDIASSGEQYF.

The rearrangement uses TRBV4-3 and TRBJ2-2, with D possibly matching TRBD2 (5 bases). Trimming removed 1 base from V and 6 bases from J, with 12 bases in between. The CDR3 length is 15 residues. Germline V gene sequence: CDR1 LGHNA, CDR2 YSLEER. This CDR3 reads CASSQVLAGSGELFF. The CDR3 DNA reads TGCGCCAGCAGCCAAGTGCTAGCCGGGTCCGGGGAGCTGTTTTTT.

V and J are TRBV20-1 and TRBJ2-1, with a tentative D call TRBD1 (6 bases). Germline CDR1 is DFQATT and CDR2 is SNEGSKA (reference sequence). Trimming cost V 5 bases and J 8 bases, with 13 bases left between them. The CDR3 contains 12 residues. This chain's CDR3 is CSAGPQGHEQFF. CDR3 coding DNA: TGCAGTGCTGGCCCACAGGGCCATGAGCAGTTCTTC.

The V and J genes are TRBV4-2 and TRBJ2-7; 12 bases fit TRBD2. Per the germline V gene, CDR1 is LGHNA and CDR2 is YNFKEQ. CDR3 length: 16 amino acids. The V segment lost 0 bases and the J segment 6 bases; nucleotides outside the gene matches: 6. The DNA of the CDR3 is TGTGCCAGCAGCCAAGATAGGAGACTAGCGGGAGCCGAGCAGTACTTC. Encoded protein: CASSQDRRLAGAEQYF.

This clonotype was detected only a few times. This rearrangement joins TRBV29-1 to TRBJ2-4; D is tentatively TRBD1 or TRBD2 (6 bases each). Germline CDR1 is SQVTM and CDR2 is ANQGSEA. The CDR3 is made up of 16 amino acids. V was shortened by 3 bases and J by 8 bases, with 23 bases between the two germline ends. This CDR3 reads CSVDLPYGGPTDIQYF. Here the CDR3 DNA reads TGCAGCGTTGACCTACCCTACGGGGGCCCGACGGACATTCAGTACTTC.

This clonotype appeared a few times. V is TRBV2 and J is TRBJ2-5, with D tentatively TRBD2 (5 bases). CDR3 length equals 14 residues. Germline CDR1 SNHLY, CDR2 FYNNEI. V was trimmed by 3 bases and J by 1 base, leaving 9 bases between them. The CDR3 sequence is CASSDSGFQETQYF. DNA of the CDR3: TGTGCCAGCAGTGATTCGGGATTCCAAGAGACCCAGTACTTC.

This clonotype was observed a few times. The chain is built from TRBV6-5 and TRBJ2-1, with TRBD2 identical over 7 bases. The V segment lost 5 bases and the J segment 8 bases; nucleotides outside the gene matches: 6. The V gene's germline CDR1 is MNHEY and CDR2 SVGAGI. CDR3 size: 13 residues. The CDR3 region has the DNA TGTGCCAGCAGTGTACTAGCGATGCATGAGCAGTTCTTC. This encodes CASSVLAMHEQFF.

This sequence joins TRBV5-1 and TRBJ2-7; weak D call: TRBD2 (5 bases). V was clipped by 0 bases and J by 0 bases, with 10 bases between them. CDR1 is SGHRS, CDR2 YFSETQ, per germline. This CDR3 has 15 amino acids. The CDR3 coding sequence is TGCGCCAGCAGCTTGGAGCGGTATACCTCCTACGAGCAGTACTTC. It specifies CASSLERYTSYEQYF.

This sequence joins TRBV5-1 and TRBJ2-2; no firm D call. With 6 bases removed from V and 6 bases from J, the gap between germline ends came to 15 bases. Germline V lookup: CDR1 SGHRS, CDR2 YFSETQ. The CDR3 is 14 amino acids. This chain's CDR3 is CASTHLSGAGELFF. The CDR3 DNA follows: TGCGCCAGCACACACCTAAGTGGGGCCGGGGAGCTGTTTTTT.

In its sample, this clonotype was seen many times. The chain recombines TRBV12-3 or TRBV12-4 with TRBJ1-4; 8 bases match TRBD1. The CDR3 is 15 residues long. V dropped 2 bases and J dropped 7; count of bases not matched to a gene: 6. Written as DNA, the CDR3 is TGTGCCAGCAGTTTACCGACAGGGGACTTTGAAAAACTGTTTTTT. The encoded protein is CASSLPTGDFEKLFF.

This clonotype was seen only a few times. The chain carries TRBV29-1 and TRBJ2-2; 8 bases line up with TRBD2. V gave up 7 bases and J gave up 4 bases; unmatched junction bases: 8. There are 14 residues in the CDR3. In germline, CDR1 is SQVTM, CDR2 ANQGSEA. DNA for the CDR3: TGCAGCGCCCCCCGGGGGGGTACCACCGGGGAGCTGTTTTTT. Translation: CSAPRGGTTGELFF.